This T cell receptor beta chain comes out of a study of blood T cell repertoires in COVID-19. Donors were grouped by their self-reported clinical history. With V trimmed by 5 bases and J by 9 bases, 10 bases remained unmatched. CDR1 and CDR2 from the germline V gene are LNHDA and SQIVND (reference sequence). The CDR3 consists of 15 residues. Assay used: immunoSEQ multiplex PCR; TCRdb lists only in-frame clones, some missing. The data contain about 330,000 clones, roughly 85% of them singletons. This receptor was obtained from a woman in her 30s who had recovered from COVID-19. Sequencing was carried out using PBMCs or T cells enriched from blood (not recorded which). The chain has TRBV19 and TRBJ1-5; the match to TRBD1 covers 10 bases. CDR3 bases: TGTGCCAGTAGTCCGGTGGGACAGGGGCAAGGGCCCCAGCATTTT. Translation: CASSPVGQGQGPQHF.